Presented here are 16 T cell receptor beta chains from one specimen sequenced in a study of T cell responses to AZD1222 COVID-19 vaccine. The protocol was immunoSEQ multiplex PCR, while the TCRdb copy is restricted to in-frame clones and leaves out a portion. The top ten clones hold about 0.9% of a sample with approximately 150,000 clones, 85% to 95% of them seen once. Sequencing used peripheral blood, obtained on day 0 of AZD1222 vaccination. The receptor source for this set is an adult in good health.

This clone appeared a few times. The chain is built from TRBV5-4 and TRBJ2-7, with D perhaps TRBD1 (6 bases). The V gene's germline CDR1 is SGHNT and CDR2 YYREEE (reference sequence). V was shortened by 4 bases and J by 3 bases, with 11 bases between the two germline ends. This CDR3 is built from 13 residues. CDR3 DNA: TGTGCCAGCAGCCATGACAGGATCTACGAGCAGTACTTC. Translating gives CASSHDRIYEQYF.

The chain employs TRBV24-1 and TRBJ1-6; a weak D match, TRBD1 (5 bases). CDR1 KGHDR and CDR2 SFDVKD come from the germline V gene. The CDR3 covers 16 residues. V dropped 1 base and J dropped 11 bases, with 17 bases sitting between them. The CDR3 is CATSDFVLRKGAPLHF. The DNA of the CDR3 is TGTGCCACCAGTGATTTCGTCCTCAGGAAAGGGGCACCCCTCCACTTT.

The chain combines TRBV12-5 with TRBJ1-3, with D possibly TRBD1 on 5 matching bases. CDR3 size: 15 residues. Germline V gene data show CDR1 as LGHNT and CDR2 as FRNRAP. V was shortened by 1 base and J by 7 bases, with 14 bases between the two germline ends. The CDR3 DNA follows: TGTGCTAGTGGTTTGGCCCGGGACCTCCGTAACACCATATATTTT. Translated, it gives CASGLARDLRNTIYF.

This sequence joins TRBV6-2 or TRBV6-3 and TRBJ1-2; 7 bases line up with TRBD1. With V trimmed by 5 bases and J by 5 bases, 14 bases remained unmatched. Germline-derived CDR1 and CDR2 are MNHEY and SVGEGT. The CDR3 is made up of 16 amino acids. In DNA, the CDR3 is TGTGCCAGCAGTGACCGGGGGGACAGTTCCGGGTATGGCTACACCTTC. Translation: CASSDRGDSSGYGYTF.

This rearrangement joins TRBV18 to TRBJ2-5; D ambiguous. CDR1 is KGHSH, CDR2 LQKENI, per germline. V gave up 0 bases and J gave up 1 base, with 6 bases separating them. The CDR3 has 14 amino acids. The CDR3 reads CASSPPSGQETQYF. The CDR3 coding sequence is TGTGCCAGCTCACCACCATCCGGCCAAGAGACCCAGTACTTC.

CDR3 DNA sequence: TGTGCCAGCAGTTGGACAGCACTTCAGTACTTC. Its translation: CASSWTALQYF. The rearrangement joins TRBV6-5 to TRBJ2-4; a possible D gene is TRBD1 (6 bases). Germline lookup yields CDR1 MNHEY and CDR2 SVGAGI. This CDR3 region has 11 residues. The V gene lost 4 bases and the J gene lost 11 bases, with 9 bases spanning the gap.

The chain recombines TRBV5-1 with TRBJ1-1; D might be TRBD1 (5 bases). The CDR3 spans 15 residues. V shed 6 bases and J shed 1 base, with 16 bases lying between them. Germline CDR1 SGHRS, CDR2 YFSETQ. The CDR3 DNA reads as TGCGCCAGCAAAATGGCCCAGGGAGCGAACACTGAAGCTTTCTTT. Its translation is CASKMAQGANTEAFF.

This rearrangement joins TRBV15 to TRBJ2-1, with TRBD1 as a possible D gene (6 bases). The CDR3 extends over 16 amino acids. Trimming pared 0 bases from V and 5 bases from J, leaving 14 bases between. Germline CDR1 LNHNV, CDR2 YYDKDF (reference sequence). The CDR3 protein is CATSRDNRALNNEQFF. As DNA, the CDR3 is TGTGCCACCAGCAGAGATAACAGGGCCCTAAACAATGAGCAGTTCTTC.

The chain links TRBV28 to TRBJ1-5; 8 nucleotides line up with TRBD1. Germline V gene lookup returns CDR1 MDHEN and CDR2 SYDVKM. The CDR3 covers 15 residues. Trimming took 5 bases from V and 3 from J; bases not matched to a gene: 6. The CDR3 coding sequence is TGTGCCAGCAGTGCCGCGACAGGGGTCAATCAGCCCCAGCATTTT. This codes for CASSAATGVNQPQHF.

The chain links TRBV28 to TRBJ2-7, with 11 positions matching TRBD1. Germline V gene sequence: CDR1 MDHEN, CDR2 SYDVKM. V dropped 7 bases and J dropped 1; count of bases not matched to a gene: 9. The CDR3 consists of 16 residues. The CDR3 DNA reads TGTGCCAGCACTCTTTCCGGGACAGGGGGATCCTACGAGCAGTACTTC. As protein: CASTLSGTGGSYEQYF.

The V and J genes are TRBV2 and TRBJ1-1, with 7 bases aligning to TRBD1. V was clipped by 10 bases and J by 6 bases; unmatched bases: 11. CDR1 and CDR2 from the germline V gene are SNHLY and FYNNEI. The CDR3 has 13 amino acids. CDR3 region: CATGDRVLAEAFF. CDR3 DNA sequence: TGTGCCACCGGAGACAGGGTTTTGGCTGAAGCTTTCTTT.

The chain links TRBV3-1 (or the pseudogene TRBV3-2) to TRBJ1-6; a possible D gene is TRBD1 (5 bases). This CDR3 comprises 14 residues. Between the trimmed V and J ends, which lost 3 bases and 9 bases, there was a span of 12 bases. The germline V gene has CDR1 LGHDT and CDR2 YNNKEL (reference sequence). The chain's CDR3 is CASSQGGRSSPLHF. CDR3 nucleotides: TGTGCCAGCAGCCAGGGGGGGAGGAGTTCACCCCTCCACTTT.

The chain employs TRBV7-9 and TRBJ1-5, with D possibly TRBD1 on 6 matching bases. The CDR3 length is 18 residues. V dropped 0 bases and J dropped 3 bases, with 18 bases sitting between them. Per germline, CDR1 SEHNR and CDR2 FQNEAQ (reference sequence). The CDR3 region is CASSLALGGGQLNQPQHF. The CDR3 DNA is TGTGCCAGCAGCTTAGCCCTAGGAGGAGGACAGCTCAATCAGCCCCAGCATTTT.

V is TRBV11-3 and J is TRBJ2-7, with D possibly TRBD2 on 5 matching bases. Germline V gene lookup returns CDR1 SGHNT and CDR2 YENEEA. Trimming took off 2 bases at V and 3 bases at J, with 11 bases between the two ends. The CDR3 runs 14 residues. CDR3 protein: CASSLSAGVYEQYF. In nucleotides, the CDR3 is TGTGCCAGCAGCTTATCTGCCGGGGTCTACGAGCAGTACTTC.

V and J are TRBV19 and TRBJ1-2; no definite D call. Between the trimmed V and J ends, which lost 7 bases and 4 bases, there was a span of 19 bases. This CDR3 is built from 15 residues. Germline V lookup: CDR1 LNHDA, CDR2 SQIVND (reference sequence). The CDR3 loop reads CASTLTLSGGYGYTF. The CDR3 DNA reads as TGTGCCAGTACTTTAACCCTCTCCGGAGGCTATGGCTACACCTTC.

V usage is TRBV2 and J usage is TRBJ1-2; D unclear. This CDR3 comprises 10 residues. The germline gives CDR1 SNHLY, CDR2 FYNNEI. Trimming shortened V by 9 bases and J by 8 bases, and 10 bases separated the two germline ends. The CDR3 region is CASGIRGYTF. The CDR3 DNA reads as TGTGCCAGTGGGATTCGCGGCTACACCTTC.